This TCR beta chain was recorded in a study of CD8+ T cells in alopecia areata. As for the study in general: At a dose of 5 to 10 mg twice daily, oral tofacitinib was given to treated patients. Study-level findings and limits: Especially in alopecia totalis/universalis, lesional scalp showed greater clonality than normal scalp did. Resident alphabeta T-cell populations of normal skin are likewise subject to sequencing in scalp samples.

The study team obtained lesional scalp punch biopsies and peripheral blood from alopecia areata patients. On this clone itself: Its antigen is not identified.

Reverse transcribed after extraction, RNA yielded cDNA as the sequencing template. Assay used: immunoSEQ multiplex PCR; TCRdb lists only in-frame clones, some missing. In the table there are about 200,000 clones, about three fifths of which are singletons. The germline gives CDR1 SEHNR, CDR2 FQNEAQ (reference sequence). This CDR3 spans 14 amino acids. V was shortened by 5 bases and J by 1 base, with 11 bases between the two germline ends. The chain employs TRBV7-9 and TRBJ1-1; no reliable D call. The sample consisted of CD4+ T cells sorted from blood, taken at week 0. This clonotype originated in a human donor with alopecia areata. Written as DNA, the CDR3 is TGTGCCAGCAGCCAGATGTACACGAACACTGAAGCTTTCTTT. Its translation: CASSQMYTNTEAFF.